This T cell receptor beta chain came from a study of T-cell reconstitution after alpha-beta-depleted transplantation in children. General study findings and limits: One year post-transplant, T-cell counts and diversity were largely derived from T cells produced anew. The study reportedly traced alpha-beta T cells about two months after transplant to several hundred expanded graft clones.

V lost 0 bases, J lost 4 bases, and 8 bases stayed unmatched. The CDR3 length is 17 residues. Germline-derived CDR1 and CDR2 are MGHRA and YSYEKL. Molecular barcoding with unique molecular identifiers was used for the TCRbeta library. TCRdb re-derived calls from the PCR reads in MiXCR, one entry per CDR3 protein. The sample lists about 830,000 distinct CDR3 sequences; 16% were seen once. This clonotype was detected many times. Its cognate antigen is unknown. This TCR came from a male patient younger than 18 who had a stem cell transplant for acute lymphoblastic leukemia, so the T cells may come from the graft donor. This material consisted of PBMCs, mostly from graft donor cells, taken 360 days after TCRalphabeta/CD19-depleted stem cell transplant. The chain employs TRBV4-1 and TRBJ2-3, with 9 bases aligning to TRBD2. CDR3 loop: CASSQDGSSGMSDTQYF. The CDR3 region has the DNA TGCGCCAGCAGCCAAGATGGGTCTAGCGGGATGTCAGATACGCAGTATTTT.